This is a list of T cell receptor beta chains from one sample in a study of blood T cell repertoires in COVID-19. Sequencing used immunoSEQ multiplex PCR; TCRdb keeps in-frame clones, though not all of them. The sample records around 200,000 clones, approximately 80% being singletons. The sample comprised peripheral blood. These receptors came from a woman aged 40-49 years with COVID-19, enrolled during active disease. CDR3s include the opening cysteine and the closing phenylalanine or tryptophan. The order of the fields is D gene, V gene, J gene, clone size, CDR3 DNA, CDR3 protein. A D gene is named only where the DNA matches it firmly. Size values are once, few and many counts, or a class for expanded clones, and some rows have none.

>TRBD1|TRBV5-4|TRBJ2-7|NA
TGTGCCAGCAGCTTGACAGGGGGCACGGAGCAGTACTTC
CASSLTGGTEQYF
>NA|TRBV6-5|TRBJ1-5|NA
TGTGCCAGTCAGGGTACCAATCAGCCCCAGCATTTT
CASQGTNQPQHF
>NA|TRBV3-1/TRBV3-2|TRBJ2-2|NA
TGTGCCAGCAGCCGCGAGAACACCGGGGAGCTGTTTTTT
CASSRENTGELFF
>NA|TRBV27|TRBJ1-2|NA
TGTGCCAGCAGCCCGGGGGGCTATGGCTACACCTTC
CASSPGGYGYTF
>TRBD2|TRBV12-5|TRBJ2-7|once
TGTGCTAGTGGCTCCGGGACTAGCGGGGGGCGGGGCGAGCAGTACTTC
CASGSGTSGGRGEQYF
>NA|TRBV3-1/TRBV3-2|TRBJ1-1|NA
TGTGCCAGCAGCCCGGCGAGCGAGGGGAACACTGAAGCTTTCTTT
CASSPASEGNTEAFF
>NA|TRBV2|TRBJ1-5|NA
TGTGCCAGCAGTCCGGACAAAAATAGCAATCAGCCCCAGCATTTT
CASSPDKNSNQPQHF
>TRBD2|TRBV25-1|TRBJ2-1|once
TGTGCCAGCAGTGACCCTCGGGGGACTAGCTCCTACAATGAGCAGTTCTTC
CASSDPRGTSSYNEQFF
>NA|TRBV3-1/TRBV3-2|TRBJ2-2|NA
TGTGCCAGCAGCCGGGGCAACACCGGGGAGCTGTTTTTT
CASSRGNTGELFF
>NA|TRBV2|TRBJ2-2|NA
TGTGCCAGCAAAAGGATAGCGAGTAACACCGGGGAGCTGTTTTTT
CASKRIASNTGELFF
>TRBD1|TRBV5-1|TRBJ1-1|NA
TGCGCCAGCTTTACAGGGGGGAGCACTGAAGCTTTCTTT
CASFTGGSTEAFF
>NA|TRBV7-6|TRBJ2-1|NA
TGTGCCAGCAGCGTCACCTACAATGAGCAGTTCTTC
CASSVTYNEQFF
>TRBD1|TRBV4-1|TRBJ1-5|NA
TGCGCCAGCAGCCAAGATACCCACTTCGGACAGGGAAGCAATCAGCCCCAGCATTTT
CASSQDTHFGQGSNQPQHF
>TRBD1|TRBV24-1|TRBJ2-2|NA
TGTGCCACCAGTGTCACAGGGGAAGACACCGGGGAGCTGTTTTTT
CATSVTGEDTGELFF
>TRBD1|TRBV4-1|TRBJ2-1|once
TGCGCCAGCAGCCAAGCGGGACAGGGGGCCTACAATGAGCAGTTCTTC
CASSQAGQGAYNEQFF
>TRBD1|TRBV3-1/TRBV3-2|TRBJ1-1|few
TGTGCCAGCAGGCAAGTGACAGGGGCTTTCTTT
CASRQVTGAFF
>NA|TRBV3-1/TRBV3-2|TRBJ1-3|many
TGTGCCAGCAGCCAGAGATCAGGAAACACCATATATTTT
CASSQRSGNTIYF
>NA|TRBV4-1|TRBJ1-1|NA
TGCGCCAGCAGCCCCCTCACTGAAGCTTTCTTT
CASSPLTEAFF